This note documents a single TCR beta chain sequence. Its antigen is currently unknown. This sample is drawn from a study of cytomegalovirus exposure and HLA in healthy donors. Study results and limitations: Immune exposure information comprised only CMV serostatus. Across donors, presence/absence analyses took sequencing depth to be roughly uniform. Specific recognition of CMV antigens was confirmed in vitro for three chains (all CMV-associated).

The germline V gene encodes CDR1 MDHEN and CDR2 SYDVKM. The CDR3 extends over 15 amino acids. Trimming pared 8 bases from V and 7 bases from J, leaving 20 bases between. It was with 60 Vbeta and 13 Jbeta primers that the PCR ran. Assay used: immunoSEQ multiplex PCR; TCRdb lists only in-frame clones, some missing. The sample records 150,000 to 180,000 clones, over 70% being singletons. The receptor comes from a man aged 30 to 39 in good health and CMV-seropositive. This chain uses TRBV28 with TRBJ1-4; possibly TRBD1 for D (5 bases). The sequenced material came from PBMCs. The CDR3: CASSGREGDLEKLFF. The CDR3 nucleotides are TGTGCCAGCTCGGGGAGGGAAGGGGATCTTGAAAAACTGTTTTTT.